Listed here is a single TCR beta chain. Its antigen remains unknown. This sample was included in a study of cytomegalovirus exposure and HLA in healthy donors. General study findings and limits: The authors later found HLA-associated TCR beta chains more clonally expanded than equally common others. TCR beta sequences reportedly predicted most subjects' HLA-A and HLA-B alleles accurately. In a later analysis, more than 15,000 TCR beta sequences were associated with HLA alleles at 0.05 false discovery rate.

The PCR was carried out with 60 Vbeta primers and 13 Jbeta primers. Assay: immunoSEQ multiplex PCR; the TCRdb copy retains only in-frame clones and omits some. Of roughly 200,000 clones in the sample, around three quarters were seen once. Germline loops: CDR1 SNHLY, CDR2 FYNNEI. V lost 6 bases and J 3 bases, leaving 17 bases between the germline ends. The CDR3 spans 16 residues. The V call is TRBV2, the J call TRBJ2-2, with D maybe TRBD2 (6 bases). This TCR was sampled from a man aged 30 to 45 in good health and CMV-seronegative. Sequencing was performed on PBMCs. The CDR3 protein is CASSRTGWGDTGELFF. DNA of the CDR3: TGTGCCAGCAGCCGTACTGGATGGGGGGACACCGGGGAGCTGTTTTTT.